Listed below are T cell receptor beta chains from one sample, sequenced in a study of shared clonotypes between healthy human individuals. The table came from immunoSEQ multiplex PCR; TCRdb's copy has only in-frame clones and leaves some out. The repertoire has roughly 550,000 clones, roughly 95% of them found once; the top ten carry over 0.09%. Sequenced sample: naive CD8+ T cells sorted from blood. The receptors originated from a woman aged 25 to 39 in good health. The CDR3 runs from the conserved cysteine through the conserved F or W. The D gene is left open where the match is weak. The size field is filled for only some rows; it gives once, few, many or a size class.

V gene	clone size	D gene	J gene	CDR3 protein	CDR3 DNA
TRBV27	.	.	TRBJ1-2	CASALAGNYGYTF	TGTGCCAGCGCCCTCGCGGGGAACTATGGCTACACCTTC
TRBV6-4	.	.	TRBJ2-3	CASSDPLVSDTQYF	TGTGCCAGCAGTGACCCCCTGGTGTCAGATACGCAGTATTTT
TRBV4-1	.	TRBD1	TRBJ1-1	CASSQFYQPTTGGTEAFF	TGCGCCAGCAGCCAATTTTACCAACCCACGACAGGGGGTACTGAAGCTTTCTTT
TRBV27	.	TRBD1	TRBJ2-2	CASSSGGSGELFF	TGTGCCAGCAGCTCAGGGGGATCCGGGGAGCTGTTTTTT
TRBV29-1	.	TRBD2	TRBJ2-7	CSARTSGSYEQYF	TGCAGCGCCCGGACTAGCGGGAGTTACGAGCAGTACTTC
TRBV4-1	.	.	TRBJ1-2	CASSQASTDNYGYTF	TGCGCCAGCAGCCAAGCCTCGACCGATAACTATGGCTACACCTTC
TRBV2	.	TRBD1	TRBJ2-7	CASSEGVGQGAFEQYF	TGTGCCAGCAGTGAAGGGGTGGGACAGGGGGCGTTTGAGCAGTACTTC
TRBV9	.	TRBD1	TRBJ2-7	CASSVGTGWYEQYF	TGTGCCAGCAGCGTAGGGACAGGGTGGTACGAGCAGTACTTC
TRBV19	.	.	TRBJ2-7	CASNLPGTYEQYF	TGTGCCAGTAACCTACCGGGGACCTACGAGCAGTACTTC
TRBV5-1	once	.	TRBJ1-4	CASSFTGQPRVNEKLFF	TGCGCCAGCAGCTTTACCGGACAGCCCAGGGTTAATGAAAAACTGTTTTTT
TRBV28	.	.	TRBJ2-7	CASRPGQSLRMSYEQYF	TGTGCCAGCAGACCCGGACAGTCCCTCAGGATGTCCTACGAGCAGTACTTC
TRBV9	.	.	TRBJ1-1	CASSVVGHGGTEAFF	TGTGCCAGCAGCGTCGTTGGGCACGGGGGCACTGAAGCTTTCTTT
TRBV13	.	TRBD2	TRBJ2-1	CASSPPGLAGDNEQFF	TGTGCCAGCAGCCCTCCCGGACTAGCGGGAGACAATGAGCAGTTCTTC
TRBV5-1	.	TRBD1	TRBJ1-1	CASSFEGGVEAFF	TGCGCCAGCAGCTTTGAAGGGGGCGTTGAAGCTTTCTTT
TRBV27	.	.	TRBJ2-2	CASSFTGSGELFF	TGTGCCAGCAGTTTCACAGGGTCCGGGGAGCTGTTTTTT
TRBV11-2	once	.	TRBJ2-1	CASSLGGGTSYNEQFF	TGTGCCAGCAGCTTAGGGGGCGGGACCTCCTACAATGAGCAGTTCTTC
TRBV29-1	.	.	TRBJ1-2	CSVEPGAYYGYTF	TGCAGCGTTGAGCCGGGGGCCTATTATGGCTACACCTTC
TRBV19	.	.	TRBJ1-5	CASSEEDSNQPQHF	TGTGCCAGTAGTGAAGAGGATAGCAATCAGCCCCAGCATTTT
TRBV10-3	.	TRBD2	TRBJ2-7	CAISESLASGKIYEQYF	TGTGCCATCAGTGAGTCTTTGGCTAGCGGGAAAATCTACGAGCAGTACTTC
TRBV7-9	.	.	TRBJ2-3	CASSHPSSEDTQYF	TGTGCCAGCAGCCACCCATCTAGCGAAGATACGCAGTATTTT
TRBV7-8	.	.	TRBJ2-7	CASSPLVGSSYEQYF	TGTGCCAGCAGCCCCCTGGTCGGGAGTAGCTACGAGCAGTACTTC
TRBV21-1	.	.	TRBJ2-2	CASSKAGQNVTGELFF	TGTGCCAGCAGCAAAGCAGGACAGAACGTCACCGGGGAGCTGTTTTTT
TRBV9	once	TRBD2	TRBJ2-4	CASSPPIRAGGPGGAKNIQYF	TGTGCCAGCAGCCCACCAATCCGGGCGGGAGGGCCGGGGGGAGCCAAAAACATTCAGTACTTC
TRBV7-8	.	.	TRBJ1-2	CASSEQGDYGYTF	TGTGCCAGCAGCGAACAGGGTGACTATGGCTACACCTTC
TRBV6-1	.	.	TRBJ2-7	CASSVPRLSHDEQYF	TGTGCCAGCAGTGTCCCCAGGCTGTCACACGACGAGCAGTACTTC
TRBV5-1	.	.	TRBJ1-2	CASSLSRVSDGYTF	TGCGCCAGCAGCTTGTCCAGGGTGTCGGATGGCTACACCTTC
TRBV5-1	few	TRBD1	TRBJ2-7	CASSPGQRYEQYF	TGCGCCAGCAGCCCGGGACAGCGATACGAGCAGTACTTC
TRBV11-2	.	TRBD2	TRBJ2-1	CASSLPQSTSGSFRNEQFF	TGTGCCAGCAGCTTACCCCAATCGACTAGCGGGAGTTTTAGGAATGAGCAGTTCTTC
TRBV27	.	.	TRBJ2-7	CASSLSTSASYEQYF	TGTGCCAGCAGTTTAAGTACATCTGCTTCGTACGAGCAGTACTTC
TRBV5-1	.	.	TRBJ2-7	CASSLDRGFSYEQYF	TGCGCCAGCAGCTTGGACCGGGGATTCTCCTACGAGCAGTACTTC
TRBV4-2	few	.	TRBJ2-7	CASSQGPLYEQYF	TGTGCCAGCAGCCAAGGGCCTCTCTACGAGCAGTACTTC
TRBV28	.	TRBD1	TRBJ2-2	CASSKDRGTGELFF	TGTGCCAGCAGTAAGGACAGGGGCACCGGGGAGCTGTTTTTT
TRBV27	once	.	TRBJ2-7	CASSLSGRGYEQYF	TGTGCCAGCAGTTTAAGTGGGAGAGGCTACGAGCAGTACTTC
TRBV4-1	.	.	TRBJ1-1	CASSQDTRTVAEAFF	TGCGCCAGCAGCCAAGACACTAGGACGGTGGCTGAAGCTTTCTTT
TRBV7-9	once	TRBD2	TRBJ2-1	CASSLASSGSEDEQFF	TGTGCCAGCAGCTTAGCTTCTAGCGGGAGTGAGGATGAGCAGTTCTTC
TRBV5-1	.	TRBD1	TRBJ1-2	CASSFRTGRDGYTF	TGCGCCAGCAGCTTTAGGACAGGGAGGGATGGCTACACCTTC
TRBV28	.	TRBD2	TRBJ2-7	CASVAAGGHEQYF	TGTGCCAGCGTTGCGGCGGGAGGTCACGAGCAGTACTTC
TRBV5-6	once	TRBD1	TRBJ1-5	CASSPTGKFIQPQHF	TGTGCCAGCAGCCCGACAGGGAAGTTTATTCAGCCCCAGCATTTT
TRBV5-1	.	.	TRBJ2-3	CASSGEYNRVEHTDTQYF	TGCGCCAGCAGCGGGGAATACAACAGGGTGGAACACACAGATACGCAGTATTTT
TRBV6-5	once	TRBD1	TRBJ1-1	CASSYSPQGAEAFF	TGTGCCAGCAGTTACTCGCCACAGGGGGCTGAAGCTTTCTTT